The clone carrying this TCR beta chain occurred a few times. Its antigen is as yet unknown. As every portion of the isolated RNA was reverse transcribed, the sequencing read expressed TCRB transcripts. TCRdb's copy holds only in-frame clones and misses some; the assay was immunoSEQ multiplex PCR. The table has 310,000 or so clones, 11% seen once. The germline CDR1 and CDR2 sequences are MNHNY and SVGAGI (reference sequence). This CDR3 spans 14 amino acids. Trimming removed 10 bases from V and 2 bases from J; junction bases left unmatched: 2. This sample stems from a study of beta chain features in type 1 diabetes. Study at large: Comparable age, gender and cell yields were observed in patients relative to healthy donors.

Regarding the study as a whole: Type 1 diabetes patients had moderately but significantly shorter TCRB CDR3s in all four CD4+ subsets.

Sample: naive CD4+ T cells from blood. This chain uses TRBV6-6 with TRBJ2-5, with 15 bases lining up with TRBD2. This sequence originates from a woman aged 25 to 39 in good health. The CDR3 loop is CATGLAGGQETQYF. The CDR3 DNA reads as TGTGCCACGGGACTAGCGGGAGGACAAGAGACCCAGTACTTC.